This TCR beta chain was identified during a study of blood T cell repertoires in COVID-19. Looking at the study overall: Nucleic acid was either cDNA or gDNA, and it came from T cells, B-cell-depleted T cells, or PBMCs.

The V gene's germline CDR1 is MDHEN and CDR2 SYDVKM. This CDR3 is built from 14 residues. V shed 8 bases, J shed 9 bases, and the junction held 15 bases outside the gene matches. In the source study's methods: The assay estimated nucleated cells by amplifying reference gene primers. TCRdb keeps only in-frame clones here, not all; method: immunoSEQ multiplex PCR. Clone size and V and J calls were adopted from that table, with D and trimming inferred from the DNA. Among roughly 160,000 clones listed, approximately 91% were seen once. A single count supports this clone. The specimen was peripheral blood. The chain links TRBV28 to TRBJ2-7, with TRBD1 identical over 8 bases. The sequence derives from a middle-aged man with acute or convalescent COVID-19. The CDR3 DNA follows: TGTGCCAGCCGACAGCAGGACAGGGTATTCGGGCAGTACTTC. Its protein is CASRQQDRVFGQYF.